This passage covers 31 T cell receptor beta chains from one sample sequenced in a study of metastatic and nonmetastatic thyroid tumors (TCRdb year 2020). Library preparation employed PCR. Sequencing was performed on an Illumina HiSeq 4000. The public sequencing data were trimmed at Q25 with fastp and processed into clonotypes with MiXCR by TCRdb, which kept only in-frame beta chains. For this sample there are approximately 84,000 clones; 14% to 15% appear just once. 3% to 4.5% of the sample belongs to the ten largest clones. None of the patients had been given any treatment before thyroid surgery. The sample comprised blood. The receptor source for this set is a female donor with papillary thyroid cancer or a benign thyroid nodule (not recorded which). Some clones in this sample may be carry-over from other donors' samples.

In the case of this clone: Since a much larger clone is just one base distant, this may be a read error. Distinct nucleotide sequences in the sample also encode this CDR3. The chain carries TRBV11-1 and TRBJ2-3, with TRBD2 matching over 13 bases. Trimming removed 4 bases from V and 3 bases from J; junction bases left unmatched: 4. The CDR3 sequence is 16 residues long. Germline V lookup: CDR1 SGHAT, CDR2 FQDESV (reference sequence). CDR3 sequence reads: CASSSMTSGGTDTQYF. The CDR3 DNA follows: TGTGCCAGCAGCTCAATGACTAGCGGGGGGACAGATACGCAGTATTTT.

Notes on this clone: A read error may be the cause here, since a much bigger clone is one base away. The genes are TRBV10-3 and TRBJ2-1; D may be TRBD1 or TRBD2 (5 bases each). There are 12 residues in the CDR3. Looked up from germline, CDR1 is ENHRY and CDR2 is SYGVKD. As DNA, the CDR3 is TGTGCCATCAGTGATGCCGGGGCTGAGCGGTTCTTC. Translated, it gives CAISDAGAERFF.

This clone has a handful of counts. Since a much larger clone is just one base distant, this may be a read error. The genes are TRBV11-2 and TRBJ1-1; the D gene is possibly TRBD1 (6 bases). Germline V gene data show CDR1 as SGHAT and CDR2 as FQNNGV. The CDR3 is made up of 16 amino acids. The V gene lost 4 bases and the J gene lost 4 bases, with 19 bases spanning the gap. CDR3 nucleotide sequence: TGTGCCAGCAGCTGGTTAGATGGGGGGCGAGGCACTGAAGCTTTCTTT. It yields the protein CASSWLDGGRGTEAFF. The variable domain in full, completed from reference TRBV11-2 and TRBJ1-1, reads EAGVAQSPRYKIIEKRQSVAFWCNPISGHATLYWYQQILGQGPKLLIQFQNNGVVDDSQLPKDRFSAERLKGVDSTLKIQPAKLEDSAVYLCASSWLDGGRGTEAFFGQGTRLTVV.

Many counts were recorded for this clone. The gene calls are TRBV28 and TRBJ1-5; D gene ambiguous. V shed 4 bases and J shed 7 bases, with 8 bases lying between them. CDR1 and CDR2 (germline): MDHEN, SYDVKM. This CDR3 region has 12 residues. The CDR3 is CASSSGVQPQHF. The CDR3 region has the DNA TGTGCCAGCAGTTCAGGAGTACAGCCCCAGCATTTT.

This clone has ten or more counts. This rearrangement joins TRBV4-1 to TRBJ2-7, with D perhaps TRBD1 (5 bases). The germline V gene has CDR1 MGHRA and CDR2 YSYEKL. The CDR3 runs 16 residues. Trimming removed 4 bases from V and 0 bases from J, with 16 bases in between. The DNA for the CDR3 is TGCGCCAGCAGCCCTTACCCCCAGGACATCTCCTACGAGCAGTACTTC. Encoded protein: CASSPYPQDISYEQYF.

This clone was counted a few times. A much more abundant neighbour one base away suggests this may be a read error. The V call is TRBV6-1, the J call TRBJ2-3; D tentatively reads TRBD1 or TRBD2 (5 bases each). V was pared by 3 bases and J by 6 bases, with 19 bases between. Per germline, CDR1 MNHNS and CDR2 SASEGT. This CDR3 spans 16 amino acids. The CDR3 bases are TGTGCCAGCAGTGAGAGACTATCGGGGCCAGGGGATACGCAGTATTTT. It codes for CASSERLSGPGDTQYF.

Note on this clone: At one end the junction does not follow the germline gene, possibly because of a read error. The rearrangement joins TRBV11-3 to TRBJ2-1, with D perhaps TRBD1 or TRBD2 (5 bases each). Germline CDR1 SGHNT, CDR2 YENEEA. This CDR3 spans 14 amino acids. The DNA of the CDR3 is TGTACCAGCAGCCGTCGAGGGGCCGGCAATGAGCAGTTCTTC. It is translated as CTSSRRGAGNEQFF.

This clone was observed many times. The chain employs TRBV30 and TRBJ1-1; tentatively, D is TRBD1 (5 bases). The CDR3 length is 12 residues. The germline V gene has CDR1 GTSNPN and CDR2 SVGIG (reference sequence). Trimming took off 1 base at V and 12 bases at J, with 15 bases between the two ends. The CDR3 sequence is CAWSEPRGTTFF. The CDR3 nucleotides are TGTGCCTGGAGTGAGCCCCGGGGGACGACTTTCTTT.

The chain uses TRBV3-1 and TRBJ2-5; 8 positions match TRBD2. This CDR3 region has 16 residues. V gave up 1 base and J gave up 5 bases; unmatched junction bases: 9. The germline CDR1 and CDR2 sequences are LGHDT and YNNKEL (reference sequence). This CDR3 reads CASSQGPPGLGETQYF. CDR3 sequence (DNA): TGTGCCAGCAGCCAAGGTCCCCCGGGACTAGGGGAGACCCAGTACTTC.

The V call is TRBV11-1, the J call TRBJ2-3; 7 positions match TRBD2. V shed 5 bases and J 4 bases; nucleotides not matched to a gene: 12. This CDR3 has 16 amino acids. Germline CDR1 reads SGHAT; CDR2 reads FQDESV (reference sequence). CDR3 nucleotide sequence: TGTGCCAGCAGCACACCTTGGACTAGTGCGGCAGATACGCAGTATTTT. It is translated as CASSTPWTSAADTQYF.

Many counts were recorded for this clone. The chain links TRBV3-1 to TRBJ2-2; 8 bases are shared with TRBD1. The CDR3 has 18 amino acids. Germline CDR1 LGHDT, CDR2 YNNKEL (reference sequence). The V gene end was trimmed by 5 bases and the J gene end by 0 bases; junction bases not matched to a gene: 11. CDR3 sequence reads: CASSRRQGLFANTGELFF. CDR3 DNA sequence: TGTGCCAGCAGCAGGCGACAGGGGCTGTTCGCGAACACCGGGGAGCTGTTTTTT.

This clone was counted at least ten times. J is TRBJ2-7 and V is TRBV5-5, with 8 positions matching TRBD1. Trimming removed 7 bases from V and 7 bases from J; junction bases left unmatched: 16. This CDR3 comprises 15 residues. Germline values: CDR1 SGHKS, CDR2 YYEKEE (reference sequence). DNA of the CDR3: TGTGCCAGCGGGCCCGGGACAGGAGAGTGGTGGGAGCAGTACTTC. Its translation: CASGPGTGEWWEQYF.

This clone was seen many times. The junction departs from the called germline gene at one end, perhaps through a read error. This sample also contains other DNA sequences that code for the same CDR3. This rearrangement joins TRBV20-1 to TRBJ1-2; D is perhaps TRBD1 (5 bases). Germline CDR1 is DFQATT and CDR2 is SNEGSKA (reference sequence). The CDR3 extends over 12 amino acids. CDR3 bases: TGCAGTGCCAGAGGGGATAACTATGGCTACACCTTC. Translating gives CSARGDNYGYTF.

This clone was counted many times. V gene TRBV20-1 combines with J gene TRBJ2-7, with 8 bases matching TRBD1. This CDR3 region has 13 residues. CDR1 and CDR2 (germline): DFQATT, SNEGSKA (reference sequence). J lost 1 base, V lost 6 bases, and 5 bases had no gene match. CDR3 nucleotide sequence: TGCAGTGCCACAGGGGGGAGGTCCTACGAGCAGTACTTC. Translated: CSATGGRSYEQYF.

This clone showed up many times. The rearrangement links TRBV27 to TRBJ2-1; tentative D call: TRBD1 (6 bases). V lost 5 bases, J lost 1 base, and 12 bases lay in between. CDR3 length: 15 amino acids. Germline V gene data show CDR1 as MNHEY and CDR2 as SMNVEV (reference sequence). The CDR3 DNA follows: TGTGCCAGCAGTACAGGGACCGAATCCTACAATGAGCAGTTCTTC. Residues: CASSTGTESYNEQFF.

Only a few counts were recorded for this clone. The rearrangement joins TRBV28 to TRBJ2-7; tentative D call: TRBD1 (6 bases). Germline assignment: CDR1 MDHEN and CDR2 SYDVKM. The V and J ends lost 6 bases and 6 bases respectively, with 24 bases between them. This CDR3 region has 16 residues. CDR3 protein: CASSLARSTGFPEQYF. In nucleotides, the CDR3 is TGTGCCAGCAGCTTGGCCCGCTCCACAGGGTTTCCCGAGCAGTACTTC.

This clone occurred a few times. This may be a read error, as it is one base from a much larger clone. The same CDR3 can be traced to other DNA sequences in this sample. The chain joins TRBV12-3 or TRBV12-4 to TRBJ2-1; D unclear. The CDR3 is 11 amino acids. In nucleotides, the CDR3 is TGTGCTAGCAGCTACATCAATGAGCAGTTCTTC. It codes for CASSYINEQFF.

This clone showed up many times. This rearrangement joins TRBV28 to TRBJ2-6; TRBD2 might be the D (5 bases). V was clipped by 5 bases and J by 0 bases, with 14 bases between them. This CDR3 is 17 amino acids long. Germline V gene sequence: CDR1 MDHEN, CDR2 SYDVKM. The CDR3: CASSIGPGVSGANVLTF. The CDR3 DNA is TGTGCCAGCAGTATTGGACCCGGGGTCTCTGGGGCCAACGTCCTGACTTTC. Full variable domain (missing parts from reference TRBV28 and TRBJ2-6): DVKVTQSSRYLVKRTGEKVFLECVQDMDHENMFWYRQDPGLGLRLIYFSYDVKMKEKGDIPEGYSVSREKKERFSLILESASTNQTSMYLCASSIGPGVSGANVLTFGAGSRLTVL.

Remarks on this clone: This may be a read error: a much more frequent sequence differs by one nucleotide. J is TRBJ2-3 and V is TRBV20-1, with D tentatively TRBD1 (5 bases). In germline, CDR1 is DFQATT, CDR2 SNEGSKA (reference sequence). V lost 4 bases, J lost 2 bases, and 16 bases lay in between. There are 15 residues in the CDR3. This chain's CDR3 is CSATGYAAYTDTQYF. The CDR3 DNA reads TGCAGTGCTACAGGGTATGCAGCATACACAGATACGCAGTATTTT.

This clone was picked up many times. The chain uses TRBV3-1 and TRBJ2-5; maybe TRBD2 (6 bases). Germline CDR1 and CDR2: LGHDT and YNNKEL (reference sequence). The CDR3 runs 16 residues. Trimming stripped 7 bases from V and 1 base from J, with 19 bases between. CDR3 in amino acids: CASTSIEAGFQETQYF. CDR3 nucleotide sequence: TGTGCCAGCACCAGCATCGAAGCGGGCTTCCAAGAGACCCAGTACTTC.

There are a few counts of this clone. The chain employs TRBV24-1 and TRBJ2-5; TRBD1 matches at 9 bases. With V trimmed by 3 bases and J by 14 bases, 15 bases remained unmatched. The CDR3 extends over 15 amino acids. Germline loops: CDR1 KGHDR, CDR2 SFDVKD. CDR3 nucleotides: TGTGCCACCAGTGATCTGTCCCGGGACAGGGTAGTTGTCTACTTC. It yields the protein CATSDLSRDRVVVYF.

This clone was seen at least ten times. The chain uses TRBV7-2 and TRBJ1-2; D not resolved. CDR1 and CDR2 (germline): SGHTA, FQGNSA. The CDR3 is 14 amino acids. With 3 bases removed from V and 7 bases from J, the gap between germline ends came to 15 bases. The CDR3 is CASSFQWQARGYTF. CDR3 sequence (DNA): TGTGCCAGCAGCTTTCAATGGCAGGCCCGTGGCTACACCTTC.

About this clone: This sequence may be a read error, since a much larger clone differs from it by one base. J is TRBJ2-1 and V is TRBV30; D may be TRBD2 (5 bases). The CDR3 covers 16 residues. The germline gives CDR1 GTSNPN, CDR2 SVGIG (reference sequence). Trimming left V 5 bases short and J 0 bases short, with 17 bases between. The CDR3 reads CAWGESEPSSYNEQFF. CDR3 sequence (DNA): TGTGCCTGGGGGGAGAGCGAACCCAGCTCCTACAATGAGCAGTTCTTC.

This clone was recorded many times. The chain recombines TRBV11-2 with TRBJ1-2, with TRBD1 matching over 7 bases. The CDR3 has 12 residues. CDR1 and CDR2 from the germline V gene are SGHAT and FQNNGV. V gave up 7 bases and J gave up 7 bases; unmatched junction bases: 6. The CDR3 nucleotides are TGTGCCAGCACAGACAGGGCCCGTGGCTACACCTTC. Protein sequence: CASTDRARGYTF.

Many counts were recorded for this clone. Other DNA sequences in the same sample also yield this CDR3. V is TRBV28 and J is TRBJ1-4; tentative D call: TRBD1 (6 bases). V was pared by 8 bases and J by 8 bases, with 24 bases between. The CDR3 length is 16 residues. Germline assignment: CDR1 MDHEN and CDR2 SYDVKM. As DNA, the CDR3 is TGTGCCAGCCGGATTATAACGGGGGGCCCTTACGAAAAACTGTTTTTT. The encoded protein is CASRIITGGPYEKLFF.

This clone was recorded at least ten times. The chain couples TRBV11-2 to TRBJ1-2; the match to TRBD1 covers 7 bases. CDR1 is SGHAT, CDR2 FQNNGV, per germline. The CDR3 sequence is 16 residues long. The ends lost 2 bases at V and 7 bases at J; junction bases unmatched: 13. The chain's CDR3 is CASSLLQTGRDSGYTF. The CDR3 region has the DNA TGTGCCAGCAGCTTATTACAGACAGGGAGGGATAGTGGCTACACCTTC.

For this clone: Since a much larger clone is just one base distant, this may be a read error. At the DNA level, this CDR3 is encoded by other sequences in the same sample as well. The chain couples TRBV10-3 to TRBJ2-3; D uncertain. This CDR3 contains 14 residues. Germline V gene lookup returns CDR1 ENHRY and CDR2 SYGVKD. CDR3 DNA sequence: TGTGCCATCAGTGAGCTCAGGAGCACAGATACTCAGTATTTT. Its protein is CAISELRSTDTQYF.

This clone was counted ten times or more. The chain carries TRBV12-3 or TRBV12-4 and TRBJ1-4, with D unresolved. The CDR3 runs 12 residues. The V gene lost 6 bases and the J gene lost 12 bases, with 14 bases spanning the gap. CDR3 DNA: TGTGCCAGCAGATCCGGGCCGGGTGAACTGTTTTTT. Translated, it gives CASRSGPGELFF.

Ten or more counts support this clone. The chain combines TRBV3-1 with TRBJ1-6; tentative D call: TRBD1 (5 bases). V lost 0 bases and J lost 9, with 18 bases in between. Germline CDR1 reads LGHDT; CDR2 reads YNNKEL (reference sequence). There are 17 residues in the CDR3. DNA of the CDR3: TGTGCCAGCAGCCAAGATAACAGTGGGGCCAGAGGTTCACCCCTCCACTTT. It yields the protein CASSQDNSGARGSPLHF.

The chain recombines TRBV20-1 with TRBJ2-2, with D perhaps being TRBD1 or TRBD2 (7 bases each). V lost 4 bases and J 7 bases, leaving 22 bases between the germline ends. Germline lookup yields CDR1 DFQATT and CDR2 SNEGSKA (reference sequence). This CDR3 has 16 residues. CDR3 sequence: CSANDRAGRGGGELFF. In nucleotides, the CDR3 is TGCAGTGCTAACGACAGGGCTGGGCGCGGGGGCGGGGAGCTGTTTTTT.

In this sample, this clone turned up a few times. A much larger clone differs by one base, so this may be a read error. The chain links TRBV29-1 to TRBJ2-7, with D possibly being TRBD2 (5 bases). The germline V gene encodes CDR1 SQVTM and CDR2 ANQGSEA. The length of the CDR3 is 11 residues. The ends were cut back, 2 bases at V and 7 bases at J, with 9 bases in the middle. The CDR3 coding sequence is TGCAGCGTTGAACGAGGGTGGGAGCAGTACTTC. It specifies CSVERGWEQYF.